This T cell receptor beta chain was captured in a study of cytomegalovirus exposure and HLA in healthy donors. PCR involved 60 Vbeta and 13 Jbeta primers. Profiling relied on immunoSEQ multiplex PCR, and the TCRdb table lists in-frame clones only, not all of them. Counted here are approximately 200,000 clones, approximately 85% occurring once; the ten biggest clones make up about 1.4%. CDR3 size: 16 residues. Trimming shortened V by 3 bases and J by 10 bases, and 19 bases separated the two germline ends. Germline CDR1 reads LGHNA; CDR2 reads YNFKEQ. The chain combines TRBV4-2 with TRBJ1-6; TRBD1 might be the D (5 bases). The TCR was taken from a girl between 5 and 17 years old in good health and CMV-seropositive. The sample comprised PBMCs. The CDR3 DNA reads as TGTGCCAGCAGCCAGATGTCCAGGGTCTCTGGGTCACCCCTCCACTTT. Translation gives CASSQMSRVSGSPLHF.